This T cell receptor (beta chain) is from a study of early T cells in non-severe SARS-CoV-2 infection. Background on the study: Sequenced bulk RNA came from whole blood that was unsorted, and chains were unpaired.

Separate cDNA molecules each had unique molecular identifiers attached to them. TCRdb processed the 5' RACE reads anew with MiXCR; each CDR3 protein has one entry. Here the sample spans more than 50,000 distinct CDR3 sequences, 10% to 15% being singletons. Study-wide results and limits: Using VDJdb, the matching emphasized anti-spike CD8 responses while missing private and CD4 specificities.

This clonotype was recorded at least ten times. Its antigen is undetermined. Source: whole blood, taken at baseline. The sequence came from an adult who was a healthcare worker with PCR-confirmed SARS-CoV-2 infection or an uninfected control (not recorded which).

The CDR3 here is CASSLTGGNYGYTF. In DNA form, the CDR3 reads TGTGCCAGCAGTTTAACAGGGGGCAACTATGGCTACACCTTC. The chain uses TRBV27 and TRBJ1-2; 9 nucleotides line up with TRBD1. The CDR3 is made up of 14 amino acids. Per germline, CDR1 MNHEY and CDR2 SMNVEV (reference sequence). V was pared by 2 bases and J by 2 bases, with 0 bases of the junction left unmatched.